This T cell receptor (beta chain) was sequenced in a study of T cell responses to AZD1222 COVID-19 vaccine (dated by TCRdb to the early 2020s). Background for the entire study: AZD1222 recipients whose second dose came at about 4 weeks and those whose second dose came at about 12 weeks were combined into one group, since spike-specific TCR depth and breadth did not differ between the two schedules. TCR sequencing covered more than 230 trial participants: 200 to 220 given two doses of AZD1222 and about 26 given two doses of MenACWY control vaccine. Enrollment into the trials was organized by age into subgroups of 18-55, 56-69 and 70-plus years, and those subgroups contained about 150, 27 and 61 TCR-sequenced participants, respectively.

This clone was seen a few times. Its antigen remains undetermined. No quality values exist for individual bases; no much larger clone is one base distant. The CDR3 regions of human TCRbeta chains were analyzed by immunosequencing. The study's processing was this. Repertoire TCRs were checked for matches against a reference library of SARS-CoV-2-specific TCRs that had been generated using the MIRA antigen-specificity platform. Breadth meant the fraction of unique TCRs that were SARS-CoV-2-associated, whereas depth meant the fraction of total T cells that were SARS-CoV-2-associated. Using the MIRA data, each spike-specific TCR was mapped to the spike region that the TCR reacts to and placed in a CD4 or CD8 class. Log10-transformed breadth and depth values were compared by one-way ANOVA with Sidak's multiple comparisons tests. The table comes from immuneACCESS by way of TCRdb, which keeps in-frame sequences with V and J called. Part of the clones is missing from these tables; in studies checked, under half for an unresolved V gene and the rest for unknown reasons. V, J and clone size derive from that table, while D and trimming were established from the DNA sequence. This sample holds 95,000 to 150,000 clones; about 90% were observed only once. The top ten hold 13% to 15% of the sample.

Points the paper makes about the study in general: Reportedly, almost half of the unique spike-specific TCRs recognized epitopes lying outside the regions that are mutated in the B.1.351 and B.1.1.7 variants. Conclusions about previously exposed vaccinees are limited because only six or seven AZD1222 recipients were SARS-CoV-2 seropositive at baseline. No day 14 peak-response samples were available, so repertoires were characterized only after the peak T cell response. A significant rise in spike-specific TCR breadth and depth was observed after two AZD1222 doses relative to day 0 and relative to MenACWY recipients. Participants were mostly white British and included more females than males, and it was suggested by the authors that clonal diversity may have been underestimated. The 56-69-year group was small, and its depth increase did not reach significance, likely because of low power. Vaccine-associated CD4 TCRs spanned the whole spike protein, with dominant responses in regions 160-218 and 743-854.

Between the V and J ends, shortened by 8 bases and 2 bases respectively, the junction contains 18 bases. Taken from the germline V gene, the CDR1 and CDR2 loops are SNHLY and FYNNEI. From the cysteine up to the phenylalanine, the CDR3 has a length of 15 residues. Just the 45-base CDR3 DNA is kept, in frame starting at base 1. What the time point label conveys for this sample: baseline before first vaccination. The vaccinee samples were drawn from two UK trials, COV001 and COV002, one of which was a single-blind randomized controlled phase 2/3 trial testing AZD1222 (ChAdOx1 nCoV-19) in healthy adults. Trial participant PBMC samples were collected at day 0 and day 28 after the second dose for TCRbeta chain sequencing.

The source of this sequence is an adult in good health. The chain links TRBV2 with TRBJ1-1; the D gene is perhaps TRBD1, from 5 matching bases. The source was peripheral blood, collected on day 0 of AZD1222 vaccination. Here the CDR3 is given as CASSAMRGANTEAFF. The bases read TGTGCCAGCTCAGCGATGAGGGGCGCAAACACTGAAGCTTTCTTT. With the rest looked up from the reference TRBV2 and TRBJ1-1 genes rather than sequenced, the full variable domain is EPEVTQTPSHQVTQMGQEVILRCVPISNHLYFYWYRQILGQKVEFLVSFYNNEISEKSEIFDDQFSVERPDGSNFTLKIRSTKLEDSAMYFCASSAMRGANTEAFFGQGTRLTVV.